Listed below are T cell receptor beta chains from one sample, sequenced in a study of shared clonotypes between healthy human individuals. Data came from immunoSEQ multiplex PCR; TCRdb stores just in-frame clones and leaves some out. The sample shows about 990,000 clones, approximately 80% of them seen only once. Sequencing was carried out using memory CD4+ T cells from PBMCs. These receptors came from a man aged 18 to 29 in good health. Some clones in this sample may be carry-over from other donors' samples. The CDR3 runs from the conserved cysteine through the conserved F or W. D genes are given only for firm matches. Rows may omit the clone size; those that give it use once, few, many or a size class.

TRBJ2-3 16 TRBD2 TRBV30 . CAWSAGLAASTDTQYF TGTGCCTGGAGTGCAGGACTAGCGGCTAGCACAGATACGCAGTATTTT
TRBJ2-1 17 TRBD1 TRBV18 . CASSPTRDRGSYNEQFF TGTGCCAGCTCACCGACCCGGGACAGGGGCTCCTACAATGAGCAGTTCTTC
TRBJ1-5 17 TRBD1 TRBV10-3 . CATRTGFYEGVNQPQHF TGTGCCACCCGGACAGGCTTCTACGAGGGGGTCAATCAGCCCCAGCATTTT
TRBJ2-1 14 . TRBV11-2 . CASSLVVGSGEQFF TGTGCCAGCAGCTTAGTGGTAGGTTCGGGGGAGCAGTTCTTC
TRBJ1-1 14 . TRBV28 few CASSGDLGGAEAFF TGTGCCAGCAGTGGTGACCTGGGGGGCGCTGAAGCTTTCTTT
TRBJ2-5 14 . TRBV28 . CASTILGPQETQYF TGTGCCAGCACCATTTTGGGACCCCAAGAGACCCAGTACTTC
TRBJ2-1 14 . TRBV27 . CASSWDKNYNEQFF TGTGCCAGCAGTTGGGACAAAAACTACAATGAGCAGTTCTTC
TRBJ2-7 14 TRBD1 TRBV7-2 . CASSRDSSSYEQYF TGTGCCAGCAGCAGGGACAGTAGCTCCTACGAGCAGTACTTC
TRBJ2-7 15 . TRBV2 once CASRAYRSSSYEQYF TGTGCCAGCAGAGCCTACCGATCTAGCTCCTACGAGCAGTACTTC
TRBJ2-7 14 TRBD2 TRBV6-1 . CASSQRDGLYEQYF TGTGCCAGCAGTCAGCGGGACGGTTTGTACGAGCAGTACTTC
TRBJ2-5 15 TRBD2 TRBV6-6 . CASSYSTEGGETQYF TGTGCCAGCAGTTACTCGACGGAGGGAGGGGAGACCCAGTACTTC
TRBJ2-2 15 . TRBV19 . CASSRTPGWTGELFF TGTGCCAGTAGCAGGACCCCAGGGTGGACCGGGGAGCTGTTTTTT
TRBJ2-7 13 . TRBV18 . CASSPSVGYEQYF TGTGCCAGCTCACCGTCCGTGGGATACGAGCAGTACTTC
TRBJ1-1 14 TRBD1 TRBV7-2 . CASSRGQAYTEAFF TGTGCCAGCAGTCGTGGACAGGCATACACTGAAGCTTTCTTT
TRBJ2-2 16 TRBD2 TRBV6-5 . CASSYGGGGFTGELFF TGTGCCAGCAGTTACGGCGGGGGAGGGTTCACCGGGGAGCTGTTTTTT
TRBJ2-7 13 . TRBV15 . CATSGGTAYEQYF TGTGCCACCAGCGGGGGGACAGCCTACGAGCAGTACTTC
TRBJ2-1 12 . TRBV29-1 . CSVEKGRVEQFF TGCAGCGTTGAAAAGGGCCGGGTCGAGCAGTTCTTC
TRBJ1-2 13 . TRBV15 many CATRDAGNYGYTF TGTGCCACCAGGGACGCGGGGAACTATGGCTACACCTTC
TRBJ2-5 15 TRBD2 TRBV5-1 few CASSATSGNKETQYF TGCGCCAGCAGCGCCACTAGCGGAAACAAAGAGACCCAGTACTTC
TRBJ2-2 15 . TRBV5-4 . CASRVLGENTGELFF TGTGCCAGCAGGGTATTAGGGGAGAACACCGGGGAGCTGTTTTTT
TRBJ1-1 15 . TRBV5-1 once CASSSGWGTNTEAFF TGCGCCAGCAGCTCGGGCTGGGGGACGAACACTGAAGCTTTCTTT
TRBJ2-3 17 TRBD2 TRBV6-1 . CASSGRASGRAPDTQYF TGTGCCAGCAGTGGGAGGGCTAGCGGGAGGGCCCCAGATACGCAGTATTTT
TRBJ2-5 15 TRBD2 TRBV5-1 . CASSLGAGDQETQYF TGCGCCAGCAGCTTGGGGGCGGGGGACCAAGAGACCCAGTACTTC
TRBJ2-2 17 TRBD1 TRBV19 . CASSRGQGGTFTGELFF TGTGCCAGTAGTAGAGGACAGGGGGGCACCTTCACCGGGGAGCTGTTTTTT
TRBJ2-7 15 TRBD2 TRBV6-1 . CASSEGGGRTYEQYF TGTGCCAGCAGCGAGGGCGGGGGGAGGACCTACGAGCAGTACTTC
TRBJ2-4 16 . TRBV7-9 . CASSFEGGRAKNIQYF TGTGCCAGCAGCTTCGAGGGGGGCAGGGCCAAAAACATTCAGTACTTC
TRBJ2-7 13 . TRBV5-8 . CASSLEIGPRQYF TGTGCCAGCAGCTTGGAGATCGGCCCAAGGCAGTACTTC
TRBJ2-1 15 . TRBV18 . CASSPRDSGNNEQFF TGTGCCAGCTCACCTCGGGACTCTGGGAACAATGAGCAGTTCTTC
TRBJ2-1 19 TRBD2 TRBV7-2 . CASSLDKLAGGSSYNEQFF TGTGCCAGCAGCTTAGATAAGTTAGCGGGAGGCAGCTCCTACAATGAGCAGTTCTTC
TRBJ2-1 13 . TRBV7-6 . CASSSPSYNEQFF TGTGCCAGCAGCTCCCCGTCCTACAATGAGCAGTTCTTC
TRBJ2-1 16 TRBD2 TRBV7-3 . CASSPIAGRGYNEQFF TGTGCCAGCAGTCCTATAGCGGGACGAGGATACAATGAGCAGTTCTTC
TRBJ1-1 15 . TRBV18 . CASSPSNSRNTEAFF TGTGCCAGCTCACCAAGTAATAGCAGGAACACTGAAGCTTTCTTT
TRBJ2-5 14 TRBD1 TRBV6-9 . CASSFGQGRETQYF TGTGCCAGCAGTTTTGGACAGGGTAGAGAGACCCAGTACTTC
TRBJ1-5 15 TRBD1 TRBV4-3 . CASSQGQGGNQPQHF TGCGCCAGCAGCCAGGGACAGGGAGGAAATCAGCCCCAGCATTTT
TRBJ1-2 17 . TRBV7-8 . CASSLAAVGRSNYGYTF TGTGCCAGCAGCTTAGCCGCCGTCGGCCGTTCTAACTATGGCTACACCTTC
TRBJ1-3 15 . TRBV9 . CASGPDSLPGNTIYF TGTGCCAGCGGCCCGGACAGTCTTCCTGGAAACACCATATATTTT
TRBJ2-1 15 TRBD2 TRBV7-2 . CASSLVAGAYNEQFF TGTGCCAGCAGCTTAGTAGCGGGCGCCTACAATGAGCAGTTCTTC
TRBJ2-5 19 TRBD2 TRBV28 . CASSPSRAVAGQYQETQYF TGTGCCAGCAGTCCCTCGAGGGCGGTAGCGGGGCAGTACCAAGAGACCCAGTACTTC
TRBJ2-3 16 TRBD2 TRBV5-4 . CASSPLSGSGTDTQYF TGTGCCAGCAGCCCCCTTAGCGGGAGCGGGACAGATACGCAGTATTTT
TRBJ2-2 15 . TRBV11-3 few CASSLESGNTGELFF TGTGCCAGCAGCTTAGAGTCGGGGAACACCGGGGAGCTGTTTTTT
TRBJ2-1 16 TRBD1 TRBV5-4 . CASSPQGAASYNEQFF TGTGCCAGCAGCCCTCAGGGGGCGGCGTCCTACAATGAGCAGTTCTTC
TRBJ1-1 12 . TRBV6-1 few CASRWAGTEAFF TGTGCCAGCAGGTGGGCCGGCACTGAAGCTTTCTTT
TRBJ1-1 12 . TRBV28 few CASSSPSLEAFF TGTGCCAGCAGCTCACCCAGTCTCGAAGCTTTCTTT
TRBJ1-2 15 TRBD1 TRBV28 once CASSYPTGVRYGYTF TGTGCCAGCAGTTACCCGACAGGGGTTAGGTATGGCTACACCTTC
TRBJ2-3 15 TRBD1 TRBV5-4 few CASSLDRGVIDTQYF TGTGCCAGCAGCTTGGACAGGGGTGTTATAGATACGCAGTATTTT
TRBJ2-5 14 . TRBV4-1 . CASSPNQGPETQYF TGCGCCAGCAGCCCTAATCAGGGCCCAGAGACCCAGTACTTC